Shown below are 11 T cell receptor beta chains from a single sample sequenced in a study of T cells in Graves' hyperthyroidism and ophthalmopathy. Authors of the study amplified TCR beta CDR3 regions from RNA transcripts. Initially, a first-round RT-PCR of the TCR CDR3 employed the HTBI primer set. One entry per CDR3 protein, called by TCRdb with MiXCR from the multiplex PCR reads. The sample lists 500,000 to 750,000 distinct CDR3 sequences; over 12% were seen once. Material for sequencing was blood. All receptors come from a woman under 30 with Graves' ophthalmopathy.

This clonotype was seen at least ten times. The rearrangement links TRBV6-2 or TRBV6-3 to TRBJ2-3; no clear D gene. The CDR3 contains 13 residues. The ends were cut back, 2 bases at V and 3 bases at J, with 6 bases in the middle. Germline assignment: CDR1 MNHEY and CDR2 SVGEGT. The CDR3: CASSYAETDTQYF. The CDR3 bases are TGTGCCAGCAGTTACGCCGAAACAGATACGCAGTATTTT.

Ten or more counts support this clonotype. In DNA form, the CDR3 reads TGTGCCAGCAGCTTGTATTTATTCGGGGCAGAAGAAGCTTTCTTT. This encodes CASSLYLFGAEEAFF. The chain combines TRBV11-2 with TRBJ1-1; D may be TRBD1 (5 bases). V shed 3 bases and J shed 8 bases, with 19 bases lying between them. CDR3 length: 15 amino acids. Germline CDR1 and CDR2: SGHAT and FQNNGV.

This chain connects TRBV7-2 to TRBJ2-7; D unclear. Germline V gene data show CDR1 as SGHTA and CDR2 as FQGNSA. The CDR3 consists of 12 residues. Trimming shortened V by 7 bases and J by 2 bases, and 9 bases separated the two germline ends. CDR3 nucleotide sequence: TGTGCCAGCACAGCCTCGGCCTACGAGCAGTACTTC. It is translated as CASTASAYEQYF.

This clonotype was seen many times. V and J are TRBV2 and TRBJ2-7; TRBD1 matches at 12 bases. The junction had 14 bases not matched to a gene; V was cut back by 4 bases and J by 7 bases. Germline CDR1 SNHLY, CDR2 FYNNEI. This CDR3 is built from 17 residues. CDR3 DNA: TGTGCCAGCAGTGTAAGCACCGGGACAGGGGGCGCGGGGGAGCAGTACTTC. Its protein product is CASSVSTGTGGAGEQYF.

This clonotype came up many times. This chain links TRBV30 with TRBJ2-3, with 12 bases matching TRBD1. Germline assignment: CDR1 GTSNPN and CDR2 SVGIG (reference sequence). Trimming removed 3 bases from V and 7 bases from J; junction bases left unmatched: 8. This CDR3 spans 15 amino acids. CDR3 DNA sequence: TGTGCCTGGAGCTCGGGACAGGGGGCGACAAATACGCAGTATTTT. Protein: CAWSSGQGATNTQYF.

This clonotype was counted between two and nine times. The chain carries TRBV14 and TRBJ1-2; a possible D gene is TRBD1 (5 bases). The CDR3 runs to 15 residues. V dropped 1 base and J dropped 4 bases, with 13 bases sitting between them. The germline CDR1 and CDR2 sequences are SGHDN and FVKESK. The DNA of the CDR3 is TGTGCCAGCAGCCAAGGACAGTCGATTGTCTATGGCTACACCTTC. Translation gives CASSQGQSIVYGYTF.

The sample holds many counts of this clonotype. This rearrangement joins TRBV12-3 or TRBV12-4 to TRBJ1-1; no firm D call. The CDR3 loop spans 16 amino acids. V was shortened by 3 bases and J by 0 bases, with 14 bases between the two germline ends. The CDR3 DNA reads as TGTGCCAGCAGTTTTAGAAGGACGGTGATGAACACTGAAGCTTTCTTT. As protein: CASSFRRTVMNTEAFF.

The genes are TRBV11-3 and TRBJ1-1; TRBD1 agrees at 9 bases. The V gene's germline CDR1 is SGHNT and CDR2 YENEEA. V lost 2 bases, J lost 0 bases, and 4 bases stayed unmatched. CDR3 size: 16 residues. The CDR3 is CASSLRTGVLNTEAFF. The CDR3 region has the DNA TGTGCCAGCAGCTTAAGGACAGGGGTCTTGAACACTGAAGCTTTCTTT.

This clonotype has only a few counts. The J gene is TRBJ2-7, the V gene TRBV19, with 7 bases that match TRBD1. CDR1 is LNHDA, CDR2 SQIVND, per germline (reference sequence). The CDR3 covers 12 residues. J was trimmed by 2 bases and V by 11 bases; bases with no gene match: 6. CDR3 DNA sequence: TGTGCCGGCACGGGACAGCCCTACGAGCAGTACTTC. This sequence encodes CAGTGQPYEQYF.

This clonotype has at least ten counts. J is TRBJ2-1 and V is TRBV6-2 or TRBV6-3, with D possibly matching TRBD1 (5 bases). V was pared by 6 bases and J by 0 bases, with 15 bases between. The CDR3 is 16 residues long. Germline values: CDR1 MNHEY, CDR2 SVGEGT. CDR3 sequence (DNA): TGTGCCAGCAGCCACCCAGACAGAAGCTCCTACAATGAGCAGTTCTTC. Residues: CASSHPDRSSYNEQFF.

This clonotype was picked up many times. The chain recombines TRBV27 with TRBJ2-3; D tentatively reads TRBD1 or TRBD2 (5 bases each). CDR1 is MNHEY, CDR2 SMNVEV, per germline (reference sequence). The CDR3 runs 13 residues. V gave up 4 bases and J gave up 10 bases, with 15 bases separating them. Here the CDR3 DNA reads TGTGCCAGCAGTTGGGACCTGTCGATAGCGCAGTATTTT. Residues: CASSWDLSIAQYF.